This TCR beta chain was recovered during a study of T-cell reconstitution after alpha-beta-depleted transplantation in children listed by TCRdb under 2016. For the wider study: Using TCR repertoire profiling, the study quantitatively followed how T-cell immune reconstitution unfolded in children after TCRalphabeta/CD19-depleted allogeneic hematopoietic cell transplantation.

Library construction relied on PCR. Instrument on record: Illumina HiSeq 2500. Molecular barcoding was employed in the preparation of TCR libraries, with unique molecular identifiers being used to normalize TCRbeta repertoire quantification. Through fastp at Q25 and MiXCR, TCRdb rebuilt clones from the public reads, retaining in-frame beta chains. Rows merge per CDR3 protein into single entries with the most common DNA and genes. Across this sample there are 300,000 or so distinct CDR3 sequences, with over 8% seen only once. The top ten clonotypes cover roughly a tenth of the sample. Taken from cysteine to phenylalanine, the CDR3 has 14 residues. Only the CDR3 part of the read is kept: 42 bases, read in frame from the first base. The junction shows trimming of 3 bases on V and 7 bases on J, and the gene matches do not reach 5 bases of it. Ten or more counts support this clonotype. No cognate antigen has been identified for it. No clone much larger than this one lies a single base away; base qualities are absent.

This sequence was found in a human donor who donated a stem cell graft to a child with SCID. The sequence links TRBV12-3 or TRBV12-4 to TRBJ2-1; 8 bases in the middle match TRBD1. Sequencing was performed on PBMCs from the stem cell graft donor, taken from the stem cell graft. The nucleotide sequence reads TGTGCCAGCAGTTTTCGGACAGGGTCTAATGAGCAGTTCTTC. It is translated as CASSFRTGSNEQFF.